Each of the 22 T cell receptor beta chains below was sequenced from the same sample in a study of blood T cell repertoires in COVID-19. Using immunoSEQ multiplex PCR, the repertoire was profiled, and TCRdb retains in-frame clones only, with some absent. The sample contains some 250,000 clones, approximately 85% of which appear only once. Input material: PBMCs or T cells enriched from blood (not recorded which). The receptor set was obtained from a woman between 45 and 60 years old who had recovered from COVID-19.

This clone showed up just a few times. The CDR3 nucleotides read TGTGCCAGCGCACAATCTAACTATGGCTACACCTTC. It translates to CASAQSNYGYTF. The chain recombines TRBV12-3 or TRBV12-4 with TRBJ1-2; D gene uncertain. Trimming stripped 8 bases from V and 0 bases from J, with 7 bases between. This CDR3 region has 12 residues.

This clone was detected only once. The rearrangement links TRBV7-2 to TRBJ2-7; a weak D match, TRBD1 (6 bases). The length of the CDR3 is 14 residues. V lost 2 bases and J 0 bases, leaving 8 bases between the germline ends. Germline V lookup: CDR1 SGHTA, CDR2 FQGNSA. In DNA, the CDR3 is TGTGCCAGCAGCTTAAGGGGGAACTCCTACGAGCAGTACTTC. Protein product: CASSLRGNSYEQYF.

The J gene is TRBJ1-5, the V gene TRBV24-1; 8 nucleotides line up with TRBD1. V lost 6 bases, J lost 2 bases, and 8 bases stayed unmatched. CDR1 and CDR2 (germline): KGHDR, SFDVKD. The CDR3 loop spans 16 amino acids. The CDR3 nucleotides are TGTGCCACCAGTCTGACAGGGGAGGGTGGCAATCAGCCCCAGCATTTT. This sequence encodes CATSLTGEGGNQPQHF.

This clone was counted a single time. The J gene is TRBJ2-5, the V gene TRBV7-9, with 7 positions matching TRBD1. The CDR3 spans 15 residues. CDR1 is SEHNR and CDR2 is FQNEAQ in the germline V gene (reference sequence). Losses at the gene ends were 5 bases for V and 3 bases for J; bases not matched to a gene: 9. The CDR3 sequence: CASSPARGLEETQYF. CDR3 coding DNA: TGTGCCAGCAGCCCGGCCAGGGGGTTAGAAGAGACCCAGTACTTC.

The J gene is TRBJ2-7, the V gene TRBV2; 7 nucleotides line up with TRBD2. This CDR3 is 13 amino acids long. J gave up 3 bases and V 7 bases, and 6 bases lay outside the gene matches. Germline assignment: CDR1 SNHLY and CDR2 FYNNEI. The CDR3 protein is CASTEGLGYEQYF. The CDR3 DNA is TGTGCCAGCACCGAAGGACTAGGCTACGAGCAGTACTTC.

V usage is TRBV29-1 and J usage is TRBJ2-3; no clear D gene. V was trimmed by 4 bases and J by 0 bases, leaving 5 bases between them. This CDR3 is built from 12 residues. CDR1 and CDR2 from the germline V gene are SQVTM and ANQGSEA. For the CDR3, the DNA is TGCAGCGTTGCGCAGAGCACAGATACGCAGTATTTT. This translates into CSVAQSTDTQYF.

The chain joins TRBV7-3 to TRBJ2-1; TRBD1 matches at 7 bases. CDR1 is SGHTA and CDR2 is FQGTGA in the germline V gene. This CDR3 comprises 13 residues. J gave up 7 bases and V 7 bases, and 7 bases lay outside the gene matches. Here the CDR3 reads CASTGDSGNEQFF. The CDR3 DNA is TGTGCCAGCACTGGGGACAGTGGGAATGAGCAGTTCTTC.

The chain joins TRBV19 to TRBJ1-1; 10 bases fit TRBD1. The length of the CDR3 is 17 residues. Germline CDR1 reads LNHDA; CDR2 reads SQIVND (reference sequence). Trimming removed 3 bases from V and 3 bases from J; junction bases left unmatched: 10. DNA for the CDR3: TGTGCCAGTAGTATGCTGACAGGGGGCTCTAAAGACACTGAAGCTTTCTTT. Amino acids: CASSMLTGGSKDTEAFF.

The DNA of the CDR3 is TGTGCCAGCATCAGGGGCACTGAAGCTTTCTTT. Residues: CASIRGTEAFF. The V gene is TRBV27, the J gene TRBJ1-1, with D possibly being TRBD1 (6 bases). V was cut by 7 bases and J by 4 bases, with 7 bases left in between. Germline V CDR1 and CDR2: MNHEY, SMNVEV (reference sequence). There are 11 residues in the CDR3.

This clone was seen more than once but under ten times. The chain is built from TRBV6-2 or TRBV6-3 and TRBJ1-5, with TRBD1 identical over 10 bases. The CDR3 contains 15 residues. V lost 3 bases and J lost 6; bases outside the gene matches: 5. The germline V gene has CDR1 MNHEY and CDR2 SVGEGT. CDR3 in DNA: TGTGCCAGCAGTTATCCCGGGACAGGGGCTCAGCCCCAGCATTTT. Translated, it gives CASSYPGTGAQPQHF.

The rearrangement joins TRBV7-9 to TRBJ1-3, with TRBD1 matching over 7 bases. After removal of 1 base from V and 0 bases from J, the junction contained 6 bases not matched to a gene. The V gene's germline CDR1 is SEHNR and CDR2 FQNEAQ (reference sequence). This CDR3 region has 17 residues. CDR3 in DNA: TGTGCCAGCAGCTTAGGAGGGACAGCGAACTCTGGAAACACCATATATTTT. Residues: CASSLGGTANSGNTIYF.

V is TRBV19 and J is TRBJ1-1; 7 positions agree with TRBD1. CDR3 size: 14 residues. Germline V gives CDR1 LNHDA, CDR2 SQIVND (reference sequence). V was pared by 10 bases and J by 0 bases, with 8 bases of the junction left unmatched. The DNA for the CDR3 is TGTGCCACGATAAACAGGGGCGTGAACACTGAAGCTTTCTTT. This translates into CATINRGVNTEAFF.

CDR3 coding DNA: TGTGCCAGTAGTTCGACAAACGGCCGTAATTCACCCCTCCACTTT. This sequence encodes CASSSTNGRNSPLHF. This chain joins TRBV19 and TRBJ1-6, with D unclear. Trimming cost V 5 bases and J 6 bases, with 14 bases left between them. Looked up from germline, CDR1 is LNHDA and CDR2 is SQIVND (reference sequence). The CDR3 is made up of 15 amino acids.

The chain combines TRBV7-3 with TRBJ1-1, with D unclear. Germline V gives CDR1 SGHTA, CDR2 FQGTGA. The CDR3 totals 15 residues. V was cut by 0 bases and J by 1 base, with 9 bases left in between. The CDR3 region is CASSLTQATNTEAFF. The CDR3, as DNA: TGTGCCAGCAGCTTAACGCAGGCAACGAACACTGAAGCTTTCTTT.

The gene calls are TRBV28 and TRBJ2-1; D gene unclear. Trimming left V 6 bases short and J 9 bases short, with 15 bases between. Germline lookup yields CDR1 MDHEN and CDR2 SYDVKM. There are 13 residues in the CDR3. CDR3 in amino acids: CASRSGWMGEQFF. The CDR3 coding sequence is TGTGCCAGCAGATCAGGATGGATGGGTGAGCAGTTCTTC.

CDR3 region: CASSFVTGSSYNEQFF. The CDR3 coding sequence is TGTGCCAGCAGCTTCGTGACAGGGAGCTCCTACAATGAGCAGTTCTTC. This chain uses TRBV7-9 with TRBJ2-1; 7 bases are a match to TRBD1. The CDR3 spans 16 residues. J gave up 0 bases and V 3 bases, and 5 bases lay outside the gene matches. The germline V gene has CDR1 SEHNR and CDR2 FQNEAQ (reference sequence).

J is TRBJ2-7 and V is TRBV28; 7 bases are a match to TRBD1. V was pared by 6 bases and J by 7 bases, with 18 bases of the junction left unmatched. The germline V gene has CDR1 MDHEN and CDR2 SYDVKM. CDR3 length: 16 residues. CDR3 sequence: CASSSYRGTPIGEQYF. CDR3 sequence (DNA): TGTGCCAGCAGCTCCTACAGGGGAACCCCCATTGGAGAGCAGTACTTC.

The chain has TRBV19 and TRBJ1-2; possible D gene TRBD1, 6 bases. The CDR3 spans 14 residues. The germline V gene encodes CDR1 LNHDA and CDR2 SQIVND (reference sequence). V lost 6 bases to trimming and J lost 0 bases, with 11 bases between them. CDR3: CASRYRDTNYGYTF. DNA for the CDR3: TGTGCCAGTAGATACAGGGACACTAACTATGGCTACACCTTC.

The V gene is TRBV28, the J gene TRBJ1-5; a possible D gene is TRBD1 (6 bases). Trimming removed 5 bases at V and 5 bases at J, with 13 bases between. Germline V CDR1 and CDR2: MDHEN, SYDVKM. The CDR3 is 14 residues long. The CDR3 DNA reads as TGTGCCAGCAGTACACCGGACAGCGATCAGCCCCAGCATTTT. Translation: CASSTPDSDQPQHF.

CDR3 region: CASSQRLATYNEQFF. The CDR3, as DNA: TGCGCCAGCAGCCAGAGACTAGCTACCTACAATGAGCAGTTCTTC. The chain uses TRBV4-1 and TRBJ2-1, with 7 bases matching TRBD2. The CDR3 extends over 15 amino acids. The J segment lost 2 bases and the V segment lost 3 bases, leaving 4 bases of the junction unmatched. Germline CDR1 reads MGHRA; CDR2 reads YSYEKL.

The chain has TRBV28 and TRBJ1-2; tentative D call: TRBD1 (5 bases). Per the germline V gene, CDR1 is MDHEN and CDR2 is SYDVKM. V shed 4 bases and J shed 7 bases, with 13 bases lying between them. CDR3 size: 13 residues. For the CDR3, the DNA is TGTGCCAGCAGTTCTCAGGGTTTGGGTGGCTACACCTTC. Its protein product is CASSSQGLGGYTF.

V is TRBV6-5 and J is TRBJ2-5, with 8 bases identical to TRBD1. CDR1 is MNHEY, CDR2 SVGAGI, per germline. The junction had 8 bases not matched to a gene; V was cut back by 6 bases and J by 5 bases. The CDR3 contains 14 residues. CDR3 nucleotide sequence: TGTGCCAGCAGGATCTCAGGGGGCTCGGAGACCCAGTACTTC. It encodes CASRISGGSETQYF.